This TCR beta chain was sequenced for a study of blood T cell repertoires in COVID-19. About the research overall: Samples representing acute and convalescent COVID-19 were sourced from the United States, Italy and Spain. The cDNA or gDNA used as material had been derived from T cells, B-cell-depleted T cells, or PBMCs.

Authors' analysis steps: Quantification of nucleated cells was approximated via reference gene primer amplification. Libraries were prepared by immunoSEQ multiplex PCR; TCRdb keeps only in-frame clonotypes and omits some of them. V, J and clone size reflect that table, while D and trimming were determined from the DNA. This table has roughly 330,000 clones, approximately 90% appearing once. V was clipped by 5 bases and J by 12 bases; unmatched bases: 10. There are 13 residues in the CDR3. J is TRBJ2-1 and V is TRBV12-3 or TRBV12-4, with 7 bases identical to TRBD2. This receptor was taken from a woman between 45 and 65 years old with active or convalescent COVID-19. The sequencing sample was made of peripheral blood. CDR3 sequence: CASSMLAEEGQFF. The CDR3 nucleotides are TGTGCCAGCAGTATGCTAGCGGAGGAAGGGCAGTTCTTC.